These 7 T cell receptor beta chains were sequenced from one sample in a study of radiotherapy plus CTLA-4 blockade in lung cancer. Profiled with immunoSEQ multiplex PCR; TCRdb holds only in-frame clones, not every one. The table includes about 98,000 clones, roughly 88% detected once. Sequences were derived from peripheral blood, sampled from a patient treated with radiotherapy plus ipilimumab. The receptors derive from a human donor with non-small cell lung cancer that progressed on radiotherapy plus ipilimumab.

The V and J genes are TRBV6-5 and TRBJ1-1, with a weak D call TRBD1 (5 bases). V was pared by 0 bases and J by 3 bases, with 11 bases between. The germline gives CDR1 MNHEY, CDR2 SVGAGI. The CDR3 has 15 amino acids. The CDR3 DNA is TGTGCCAGCAGTTACTCGGGGCACCGGGACACTGAAGCTTTCTTT. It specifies CASSYSGHRDTEAFF.

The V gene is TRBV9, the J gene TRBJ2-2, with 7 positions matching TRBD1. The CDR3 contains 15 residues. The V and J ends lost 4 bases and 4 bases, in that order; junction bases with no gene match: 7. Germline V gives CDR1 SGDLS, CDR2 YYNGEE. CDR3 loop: CASSTYRQGTGELFF. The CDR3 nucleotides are TGTGCCAGCAGCACATACCGACAGGGCACCGGGGAGCTGTTTTTT.

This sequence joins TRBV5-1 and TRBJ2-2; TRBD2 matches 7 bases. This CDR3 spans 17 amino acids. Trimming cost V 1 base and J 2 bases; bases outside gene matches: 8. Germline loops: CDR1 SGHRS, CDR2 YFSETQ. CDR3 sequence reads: CASSLLKGEGNTGELFF. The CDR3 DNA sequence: TGCGCCAGCAGCTTGCTCAAAGGGGAGGGTAACACCGGGGAGCTGTTTTTT.

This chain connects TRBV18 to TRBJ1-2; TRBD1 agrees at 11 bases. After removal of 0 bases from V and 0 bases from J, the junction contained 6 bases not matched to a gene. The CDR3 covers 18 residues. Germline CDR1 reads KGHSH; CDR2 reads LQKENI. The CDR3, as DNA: TGTGCCAGCTCACCACCTACAGGACAGGGGGCCTCTAACTATGGCTACACCTTC. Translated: CASSPPTGQGASNYGYTF.

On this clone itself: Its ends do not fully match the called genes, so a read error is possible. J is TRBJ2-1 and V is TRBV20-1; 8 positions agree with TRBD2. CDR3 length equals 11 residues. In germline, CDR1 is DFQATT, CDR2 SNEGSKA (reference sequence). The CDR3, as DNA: TGCAGTGCGGGGTGGGGACTAGGCCCGGTCTTC. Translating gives CSAGWGLGPVF.

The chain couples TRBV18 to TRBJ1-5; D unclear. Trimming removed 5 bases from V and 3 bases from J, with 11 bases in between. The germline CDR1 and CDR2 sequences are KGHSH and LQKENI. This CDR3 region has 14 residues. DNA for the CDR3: TGTGCCAGCTCAGGGAGCGGGAACAATCAGCCCCAGCATTTT. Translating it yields CASSGSGNNQPQHF.

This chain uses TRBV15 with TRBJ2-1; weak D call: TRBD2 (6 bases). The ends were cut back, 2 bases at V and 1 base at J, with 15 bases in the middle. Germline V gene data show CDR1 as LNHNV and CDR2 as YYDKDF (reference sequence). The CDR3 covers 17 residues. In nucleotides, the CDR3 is TGTGCCACCAGCAGAAGGCCCGGACTACCGTCCTACAATGAGCAGTTCTTC. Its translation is CATSRRPGLPSYNEQFF.